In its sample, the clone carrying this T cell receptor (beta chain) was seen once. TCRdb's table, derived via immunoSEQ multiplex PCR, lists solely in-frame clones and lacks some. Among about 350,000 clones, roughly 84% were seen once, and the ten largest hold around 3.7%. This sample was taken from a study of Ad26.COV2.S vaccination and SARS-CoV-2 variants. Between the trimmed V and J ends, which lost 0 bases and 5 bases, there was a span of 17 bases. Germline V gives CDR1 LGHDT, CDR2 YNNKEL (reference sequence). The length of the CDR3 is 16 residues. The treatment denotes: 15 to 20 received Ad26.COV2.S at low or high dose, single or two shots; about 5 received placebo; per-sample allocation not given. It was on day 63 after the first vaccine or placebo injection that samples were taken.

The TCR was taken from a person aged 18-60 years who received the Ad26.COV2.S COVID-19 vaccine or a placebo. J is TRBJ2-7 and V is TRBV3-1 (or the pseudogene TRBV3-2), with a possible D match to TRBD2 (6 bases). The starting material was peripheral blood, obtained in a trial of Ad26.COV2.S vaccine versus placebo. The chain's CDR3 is CASSQDATGREHEQYF. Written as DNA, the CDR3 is TGTGCCAGCAGCCAAGATGCCACGGGACGGGAGCACGAGCAGTACTTC.